The 17 T cell receptor beta chains below all came from one sample that was sequenced in a study of cytomegalovirus exposure and HLA in healthy donors. Both 60 Vbeta primers and 13 Jbeta primers went into the PCR. Libraries were prepared by immunoSEQ multiplex PCR; TCRdb keeps only in-frame clonotypes and omits some of them. The sample lists tens of thousands of clones, about 9.4% occurring once. Sequencing input: PBMCs. The receptors stem from a man in his sixties in good health and CMV-seropositive.

The rearrangement uses TRBV7-8 and TRBJ1-1; D uncertain. Germline V gene lookup returns CDR1 SGHVS and CDR2 FQNEAQ. The CDR3 loop spans 13 amino acids. The ends were cut back, 1 base at V and 1 base at J, with 4 bases in the middle. CDR3 in amino acids: CASSLDQNTEAFF. The DNA of the CDR3 is TGTGCCAGCAGCTTAGATCAGAACACTGAAGCTTTCTTT.

The genes are TRBV5-8 and TRBJ1-1, with D unclear. V was clipped by 0 bases and J by 5 bases, with 5 bases between them. Germline lookup yields CDR1 SGHTS and CDR2 YDEGEE. The CDR3 length is 12 residues. CDR3 in amino acids: CASSLVATEAFF. The CDR3 bases are TGTGCCAGCAGCTTGGTAGCGACTGAAGCTTTCTTT.

This clone was counted between two and nine times. V and J are TRBV6-5 and TRBJ2-7; 10 nucleotides agree with TRBD1. The CDR3 totals 14 residues. Germline V lookup: CDR1 MNHEY, CDR2 SVGAGI. With 6 bases clipped from V and 3 bases from J, the junction kept 5 bases outside the gene matches. Here the CDR3 reads CASSPGTGDYEQYV. The CDR3 nucleotides read TGTGCCAGCAGCCCCGGGACAGGGGACTACGAGCAGTACGTC.

The V and J genes are TRBV5-1 and TRBJ2-5; D gene ambiguous. Germline values: CDR1 SGHRS, CDR2 YFSETQ. Trimming removed 2 bases at V and 3 bases at J, with 8 bases between. This CDR3 comprises 13 residues. This CDR3 reads CASSFSSKETQYF. The DNA of the CDR3 is TGCGCCAGCAGCTTCTCTAGTAAAGAGACCCAGTACTTC.

CDR3 bases: TGCGCCAGCAGCTTGGAAGGGACAGGGGGCGCCCCAGATACGCAGTATTTT. Its protein product is CASSLEGTGGAPDTQYF. This chain uses TRBV5-1 with TRBJ2-3; 12 bases agree with TRBD1. J gave up 4 bases and V 0 bases, and 6 bases lay outside the gene matches. Germline values: CDR1 SGHRS, CDR2 YFSETQ. The CDR3 is made up of 17 amino acids.

This chain joins TRBV2 and TRBJ2-5; D is perhaps TRBD1 (6 bases). The germline CDR1 and CDR2 sequences are SNHLY and FYNNEI. This CDR3 spans 16 amino acids. V was clipped by 5 bases and J by 5 bases, with 21 bases between them. CDR3 loop: CASSLSRYRVNETQYF. In DNA, the CDR3 is TGTGCCAGCAGTCTTTCACGATACAGGGTTAACGAGACCCAGTACTTC.

J is TRBJ2-7 and V is TRBV7-9; 7 nucleotides match TRBD1. Germline loops: CDR1 SEHNR, CDR2 FQNEAQ (reference sequence). The CDR3 covers 13 residues. V shed 5 bases, J shed 2 bases, and the junction held 3 bases outside the gene matches. CDR3 DNA sequence: TGTGCCAGCAGCCAGGGGACAGCCTACGAGCAGTACTTC. Amino acids: CASSQGTAYEQYF.

The chain couples TRBV15 to TRBJ2-7; TRBD1 is a possible D gene (5 bases). This CDR3 region has 14 residues. CDR1 is LNHNV and CDR2 is YYDKDF in the germline V gene (reference sequence). The V end was cut by 0 bases, the J end by 3 bases, with 9 bases between. The CDR3 coding sequence is TGTGCCACCAGCAGAGATAGGCAGGGCTACGAGCAGTACTTC. It encodes CATSRDRQGYEQYF.

The J gene is TRBJ2-5, the V gene TRBV19; D might be TRBD1 (6 bases). Per germline, CDR1 LNHDA and CDR2 SQIVND (reference sequence). V was cut by 3 bases and J by 5 bases, with 7 bases left in between. CDR3 length: 12 amino acids. The CDR3 DNA sequence: TGTGCCAGTAGTATGCAGGGGGAGACCCAGTACTTC. Its protein is CASSMQGETQYF.

This clone was detected only a few times. The gene calls are TRBV15 and TRBJ1-4; TRBD1 is a possible D gene (6 bases). Looked up from germline, CDR1 is LNHNV and CDR2 is YYDKDF (reference sequence). This CDR3 is 13 amino acids long. Deletions cut 6 bases from V and 10 bases from J, with 15 bases between. The CDR3 bases are TGTGCCACCAGAGAGGGGGGGGATGGAAAACTGTTTTTT. Protein sequence: CATREGGDGKLFF.

V gene TRBV5-1 combines with J gene TRBJ2-3, with D possibly matching TRBD1 (6 bases). The CDR3 spans 16 residues. Germline V CDR1 and CDR2: SGHRS, YFSETQ. V was trimmed by 0 bases and J by 6 bases, leaving 17 bases between them. This CDR3 reads CASSLDGGQIWDTQYF. DNA of the CDR3: TGCGCCAGCAGCTTGGATGGGGGCCAGATTTGGGATACGCAGTATTTT.

This clone was recorded a few times. This chain links TRBV14 with TRBJ2-1; 7 bases are shared with TRBD2. Germline V lookup: CDR1 SGHDN, CDR2 FVKESK. The CDR3 contains 14 residues. V lost 0 bases to trimming and J lost 14 bases; unmatched junction nucleotides: 10. The CDR3 is CASSQDRTAGAEFF. CDR3 sequence (DNA): TGTGCCAGCAGCCAAGATCGAACTGCGGGAGCGGAGTTCTTC.

V usage is TRBV28 and J usage is TRBJ2-7, with 8 nucleotides matching TRBD1. The J segment lost 4 bases and the V segment lost 2 bases, leaving 13 bases of the junction unmatched. CDR3 size: 17 residues. Germline V gives CDR1 MDHEN, CDR2 SYDVKM. The CDR3 sequence is CASSLGWVAGGSYEQYV. Here the CDR3 DNA reads TGTGCCAGCAGTTTAGGTTGGGTTGCAGGGGGCTCTTACGAGCAGTACGTC.

This clone has more than one count but fewer than ten. The chain joins TRBV7-9 to TRBJ2-6; D uncertain. Trimming left V 5 bases short and J 4 bases short, with 9 bases between. CDR1 and CDR2 from the germline V gene are SEHNR and FQNEAQ (reference sequence). This CDR3 is 14 amino acids long. The CDR3 bases are TGTGCCAGCAGCCACAACCCCGGGGCCAACGTCCTGACTTTC. Translation: CASSHNPGANVLTF. Supplemented by reference TRBV7-9 and TRBJ2-6, the full variable domain reads DTGVSQNPRHKITKRGQNVTFRCDPISEHNRLYWYRQTLGQGPEFLTYFQNEAQLEKSRLLSDRFSAERPKGSFSTLEIQRTEQGDSAMYLCASSHNPGANVLTFGAGSRLTVL.

This rearrangement joins TRBV6-1 to TRBJ1-5; D gene ambiguous. Germline V gene data show CDR1 as MNHNS and CDR2 as SASEGT. The CDR3 sequence is 17 residues long. V was trimmed by 4 bases and J by 1 base, leaving 17 bases between them. CDR3 sequence (DNA): TGTGCCAGCAGTGGTAGCGTGGCAGAAAGAAGCAATCAGCCCCAGCATTTT. Translation: CASSGSVAERSNQPQHF.

V and J are TRBV6-5 and TRBJ1-5; the D gene is possibly TRBD1 (6 bases). CDR1 is MNHEY and CDR2 is SVGAGI in the germline V gene. Trimming stripped 8 bases from V and 2 bases from J, with 10 bases between. The CDR3 covers 13 residues. The CDR3 is CASRAGGNQPQHF. CDR3 nucleotide sequence: TGTGCCAGCCGGGCAGGGGGCAATCAGCCCCAGCATTTT.

The chain links TRBV5-1 to TRBJ2-5; 13 bases are a match to TRBD2. The germline V gene has CDR1 SGHRS and CDR2 YFSETQ. The CDR3 covers 15 residues. Losses at the gene ends were 4 bases for V and 3 bases for J; bases not matched to a gene: 3. DNA for the CDR3: TGCGCCAGCAGCGCGACTAGCGGGAGGAAAGAGACCCAGTACTTC. The encoded protein is CASSATSGRKETQYF.